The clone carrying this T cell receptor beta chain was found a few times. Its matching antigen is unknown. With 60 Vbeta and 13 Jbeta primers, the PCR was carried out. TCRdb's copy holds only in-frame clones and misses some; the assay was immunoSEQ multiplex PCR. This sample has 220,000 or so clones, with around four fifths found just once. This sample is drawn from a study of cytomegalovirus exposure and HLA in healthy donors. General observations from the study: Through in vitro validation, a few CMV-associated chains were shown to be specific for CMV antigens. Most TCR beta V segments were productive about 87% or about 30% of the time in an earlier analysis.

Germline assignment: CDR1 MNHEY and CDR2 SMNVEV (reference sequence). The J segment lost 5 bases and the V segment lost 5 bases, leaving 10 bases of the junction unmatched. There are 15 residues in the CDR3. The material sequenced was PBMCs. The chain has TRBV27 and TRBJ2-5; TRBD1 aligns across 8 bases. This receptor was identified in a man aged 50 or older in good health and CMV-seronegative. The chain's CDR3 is CASSTRQGTGETQYF. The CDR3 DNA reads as TGTGCCAGCAGTACCCGACAGGGGACGGGCGAGACCCAGTACTTC.